The entry that follows covers one T cell receptor (beta chain) sequence. The data were taken from a study of blood T cell repertoires in COVID-19. Germline CDR1 and CDR2: SGHDN and FVKESK. The V and J ends lost 3 bases and 2 bases respectively, with 16 bases between them. The CDR3 totals 16 residues. Sequencing was performed with immunoSEQ multiplex PCR; in TCRdb, only in-frame clones are kept and a portion is missing. The table has approximately 390,000 clones, about 89% seen once. Seattle researchers signed up patients amid active infection and tracked them longitudinally. V is TRBV14 and J is TRBJ1-2; perhaps TRBD1 as D (6 bases). The receptor was derived from a woman aged 60-75 years with COVID-19, enrolled during active disease. The material sequenced was peripheral blood. The DNA of the CDR3 is TGTGCCAGCAGCCATACTACACTTACAGGGAACTATGGCTACACCTTC. Its translation is CASSHTTLTGNYGYTF.